This is a list of T cell receptor beta chains from one sample in a study of shared clonotypes between healthy human individuals. Sequencing used immunoSEQ multiplex PCR; TCRdb keeps in-frame clones, though not all of them. The sample records hundreds of thousands of clones, 73% being singletons. The sample taken for sequencing was memory CD4+ T cells sorted from blood. Receptors were obtained from a woman aged 30 to 39 in good health. Each CDR3 is given with its conserved first and last residue. D genes are given only for firm matches. Size values are once, few and many counts, or a class for expanded clones, and some rows have none.

clone size,V gene,J gene,D gene,CDR3 protein,CDR3 DNA
-,TRBV11-2,TRBJ2-1,-,CASSLAGAVAVGQFF,TGTGCCAGCAGCTTAGCGGGGGCAGTAGCAGTAGGGCAGTTCTTC
-,TRBV10-1,TRBJ2-2,-,CASSKGTGELFF,TGCGCCAGCAGTAAGGGCACCGGGGAGCTGTTTTTT
-,TRBV6-1,TRBJ2-1,TRBD1,CATSPHRGSYNEQFF,TGTGCCACCTCACCCCACAGGGGCTCCTACAATGAGCAGTTCTTC
-,TRBV5-1,TRBJ2-7,-,CASSPTGLGEQYF,TGCGCCAGCAGCCCTACAGGGCTGGGGGAGCAGTACTTC
-,TRBV19,TRBJ1-1,-,CASSWRAGTEAFF,TGTGCCAGTAGTTGGAGGGCGGGCACTGAAGCTTTCTTT
-,TRBV30,TRBJ1-2,TRBD1,CAWSRADTGGAGYGYTF,TGTGCCTGGAGTAGGGCGGATACAGGGGGAGCGGGCTATGGCTACACCTTC
-,TRBV5-8,TRBJ2-5,-,CASTLGQQETQYF,TGTGCCAGCACCCTGGGGCAACAAGAGACCCAGTACTTC
-,TRBV5-1,TRBJ1-5,-,CASSLEGGGNQPQHF,TGCGCCAGCAGCTTGGAGGGTGGTGGCAATCAGCCCCAGCATTTT
-,TRBV4-1,TRBJ1-5,-,CASSQDTGYQPQHF,TGCGCCAGCAGCCAGGACACAGGGTATCAGCCCCAGCATTTT
-,TRBV6-1,TRBJ1-1,-,CASRQGSTEAFF,TGTGCCAGCAGGCAGGGGTCCACTGAAGCTTTCTTT
few,TRBV27,TRBJ1-2,TRBD1,CASSFRDRGYGYTF,TGTGCCAGCAGTTTCCGGGACAGGGGGTATGGCTACACCTTC
few,TRBV5-6,TRBJ2-7,-,CASSRGDLYEQYF,TGTGCCAGCAGCCGAGGTGATCTCTACGAGCAGTACTTC
-,TRBV7-2,TRBJ2-3,-,CASSPRQFPTDTQYF,TGTGCCAGCAGCCCCAGACAGTTTCCCACAGATACGCAGTATTTT
-,TRBV2,TRBJ1-3,TRBD1,CASSSTGGNTIYF,TGTGCCAGCAGCTCGACAGGGGGAAACACCATATATTTT
-,TRBV4-2,TRBJ2-1,TRBD2,CASSQPGTSGYNEQFF,TGTGCCAGCAGCCAACCCGGGACTAGCGGTTACAATGAGCAGTTCTTC
few,TRBV5-1,TRBJ1-1,-,CASSFLRVGTEAFF,TGCGCCAGCAGCTTCTTAAGGGTTGGCACTGAAGCTTTCTTT
-,TRBV6-5,TRBJ2-3,TRBD2,CASSRTSGYQYF,TGTGCCAGCAGTAGGACTAGCGGGTATCAGTATTTT
-,TRBV28,TRBJ2-7,-,CASPLAYEQYF,TGTGCCAGCCCACTAGCCTACGAGCAGTACTTC
-,TRBV29-1,TRBJ1-5,TRBD1,CSVGQGAYQPQHF,TGCAGCGTGGGACAGGGGGCTTATCAGCCCCAGCATTTT
-,TRBV5-1,TRBJ2-5,TRBD2,CASSPGTSAETQYF,TGCGCCAGCAGCCCCGGGACTAGCGCAGAGACCCAGTACTTC
few,TRBV5-1,TRBJ2-1,TRBD2,CASSLPLAGAYNEQFF,TGCGCCAGCAGCTTGCCACTAGCGGGAGCCTACAATGAGCAGTTCTTC
-,TRBV7-9,TRBJ1-4,-,CASSDRSATNEKLFF,TGTGCCAGCAGCGACCGGTCAGCAACTAATGAAAAACTGTTTTTT
-,TRBV6-1,TRBJ2-3,-,CASSEAPLRQLTDTQYF,TGTGCCAGCAGTGAAGCGCCCCTTAGACAGCTCACAGATACGCAGTATTTT
-,TRBV6-5,TRBJ1-1,-,CASSQKGWGVTEAFF,TGTGCCAGCAGTCAGAAAGGGTGGGGGGTCACTGAAGCTTTCTTT
-,TRBV2,TRBJ2-1,TRBD2,CASSRLAGGYNEQFF,TGTGCCAGCAGTCGACTAGCGGGAGGTTACAATGAGCAGTTCTTC
-,TRBV10-3,TRBJ2-3,-,CAISEPYGTVGTDTQYF,TGTGCCATCAGTGAGCCTTACGGGACTGTGGGCACAGATACGCAGTATTTT
-,TRBV27,TRBJ2-1,-,CASSLRGDNEQFF,TGTGCCAGCAGTTTGCGCGGGGACAATGAGCAGTTCTTC
-,TRBV5-1,TRBJ2-2,-,CASSLALAGELFF,TGCGCCAGCAGCTTGGCTTTGGCCGGGGAGCTGTTTTTT
-,TRBV28,TRBJ2-1,-,CASSSPATSYNEQFF,TGTGCCAGCAGTTCCCCCGCGACTAGCTACAATGAGCAGTTCTTC
-,TRBV10-1,TRBJ1-5,-,CASSSTGRQPQHF,TGCGCCAGCTCTTCCACGGGGCGGCAGCCCCAGCATTTT
-,TRBV5-6,TRBJ2-7,-,CASSLKPSVTYEQYF,TGTGCCAGCAGCTTAAAGCCTAGCGTGACTTACGAGCAGTACTTC